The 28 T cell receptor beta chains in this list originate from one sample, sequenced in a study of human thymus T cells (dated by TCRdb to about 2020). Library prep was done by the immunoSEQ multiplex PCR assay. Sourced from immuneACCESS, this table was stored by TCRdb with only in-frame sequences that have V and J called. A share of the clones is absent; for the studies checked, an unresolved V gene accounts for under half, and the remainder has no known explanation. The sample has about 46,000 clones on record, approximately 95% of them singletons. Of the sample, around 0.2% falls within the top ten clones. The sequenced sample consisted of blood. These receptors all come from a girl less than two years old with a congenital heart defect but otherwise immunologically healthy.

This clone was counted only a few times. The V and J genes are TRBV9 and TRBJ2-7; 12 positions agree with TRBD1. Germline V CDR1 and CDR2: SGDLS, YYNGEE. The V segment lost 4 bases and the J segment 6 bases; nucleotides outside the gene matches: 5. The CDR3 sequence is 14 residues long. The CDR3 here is CASSLGQGACEQYF. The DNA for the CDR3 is TGTGCCAGCAGCCTGGGACAGGGGGCTTGCGAGCAGTACTTC.

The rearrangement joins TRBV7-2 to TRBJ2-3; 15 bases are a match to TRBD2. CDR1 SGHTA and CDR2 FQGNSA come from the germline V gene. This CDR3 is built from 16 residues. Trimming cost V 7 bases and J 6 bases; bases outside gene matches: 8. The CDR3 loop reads CASTFPGLAGGDTQYF. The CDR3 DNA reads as TGTGCCAGCACCTTCCCCGGACTAGCGGGAGGGGATACGCAGTATTTT.

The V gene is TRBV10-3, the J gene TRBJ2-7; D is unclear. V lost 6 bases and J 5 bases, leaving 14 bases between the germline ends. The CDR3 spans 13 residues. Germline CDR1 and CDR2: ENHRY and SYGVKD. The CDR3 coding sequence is TGTGCCATCAGAGCCTCTTACAGCGACGAGCAGTACTTC. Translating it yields CAIRASYSDEQYF.

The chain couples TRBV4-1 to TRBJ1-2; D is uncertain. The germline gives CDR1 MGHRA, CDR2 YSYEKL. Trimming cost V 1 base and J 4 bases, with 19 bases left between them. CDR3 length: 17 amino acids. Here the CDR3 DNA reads TGCGCCAGCAGCCAAGCCCCCTCCGCTGACTTTAGCTATGGCTACACCTTC. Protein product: CASSQAPSADFSYGYTF.

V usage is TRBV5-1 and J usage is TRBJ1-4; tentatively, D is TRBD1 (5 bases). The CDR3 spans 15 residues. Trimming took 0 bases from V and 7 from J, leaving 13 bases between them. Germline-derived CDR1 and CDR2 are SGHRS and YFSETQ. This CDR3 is CASSLVGGGREKLFF. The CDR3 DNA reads TGCGCCAGCAGCTTGGTCGGGGGTGGACGTGAAAAACTGTTTTTT.

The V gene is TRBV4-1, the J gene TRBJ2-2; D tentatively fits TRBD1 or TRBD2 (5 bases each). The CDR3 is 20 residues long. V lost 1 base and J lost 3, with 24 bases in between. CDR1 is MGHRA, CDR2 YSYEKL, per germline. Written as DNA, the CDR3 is TGCGCCAGCAGCCAAGCCCTCTTTGGACCGGGACGCACTCACACCGGGGAGCTGTTTTTT. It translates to CASSQALFGPGRTHTGELFF.

CDR3 region: CASSRLGEKLFF. CDR3 DNA sequence: TGCGCCAGCAGCAGGCTAGGGGAAAAACTGTTTTTT. The rearrangement joins TRBV5-1 to TRBJ1-4; D not resolved. The germline CDR1 and CDR2 sequences are SGHRS and YFSETQ. V was cut by 4 bases and J by 8 bases, with 9 bases left in between. The CDR3 sequence is 12 residues long.

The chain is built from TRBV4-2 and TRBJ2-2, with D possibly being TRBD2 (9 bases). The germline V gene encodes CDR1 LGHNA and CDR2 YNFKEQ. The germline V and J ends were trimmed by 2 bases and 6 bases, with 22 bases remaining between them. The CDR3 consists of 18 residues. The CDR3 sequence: CASSQPRGREGLSGELFF. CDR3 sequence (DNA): TGTGCCAGCAGCCAACCCAGGGGGCGGGAGGGCCTTTCCGGGGAGCTGTTTTTT.

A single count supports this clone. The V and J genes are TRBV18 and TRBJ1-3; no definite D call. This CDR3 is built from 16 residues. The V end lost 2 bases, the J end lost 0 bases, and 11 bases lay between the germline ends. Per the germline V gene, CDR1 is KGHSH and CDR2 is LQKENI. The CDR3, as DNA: TGTGCCAGCTCACCAGGGCTTCCGAGCTCTGGAAACACCATATATTTT. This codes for CASSPGLPSSGNTIYF.

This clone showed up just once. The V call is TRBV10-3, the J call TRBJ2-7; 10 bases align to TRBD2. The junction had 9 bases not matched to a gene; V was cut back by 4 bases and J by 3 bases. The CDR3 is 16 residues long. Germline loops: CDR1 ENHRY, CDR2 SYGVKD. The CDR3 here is CAISAVRTSGLYEQYF. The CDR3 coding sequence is TGTGCCATCAGTGCTGTTAGGACTAGCGGCCTCTACGAGCAGTACTTC.

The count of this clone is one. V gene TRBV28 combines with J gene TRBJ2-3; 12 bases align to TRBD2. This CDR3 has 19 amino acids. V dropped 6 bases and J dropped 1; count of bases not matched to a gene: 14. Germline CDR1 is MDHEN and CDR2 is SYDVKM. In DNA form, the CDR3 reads TGTGCCAGCAGCCGACGGCTAGCGGGAGGGCGGGTTGGCACAGATACGCAGTATTTT. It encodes CASSRRLAGGRVGTDTQYF.

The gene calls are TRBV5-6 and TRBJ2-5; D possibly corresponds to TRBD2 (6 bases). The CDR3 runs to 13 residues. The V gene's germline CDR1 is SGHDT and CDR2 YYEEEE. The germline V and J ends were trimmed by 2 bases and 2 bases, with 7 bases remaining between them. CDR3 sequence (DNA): TGTGCCAGCAGCTTTGGGACTCAAGAGACCCAGTACTTC. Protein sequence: CASSFGTQETQYF.

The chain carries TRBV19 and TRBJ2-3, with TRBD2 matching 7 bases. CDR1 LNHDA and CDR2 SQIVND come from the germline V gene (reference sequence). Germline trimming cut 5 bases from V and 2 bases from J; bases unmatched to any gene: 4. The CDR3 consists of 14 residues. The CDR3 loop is CASSGGVFTDTQYF. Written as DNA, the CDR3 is TGTGCCAGTAGTGGGGGGGTCTTCACAGATACGCAGTATTTT.

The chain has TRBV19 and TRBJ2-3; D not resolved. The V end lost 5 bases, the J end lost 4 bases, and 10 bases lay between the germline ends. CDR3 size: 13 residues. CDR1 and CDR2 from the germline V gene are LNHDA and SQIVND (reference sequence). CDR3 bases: TGTGCCAGTAGTTCTGACGTCGCAGATACGCAGTATTTT. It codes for CASSSDVADTQYF. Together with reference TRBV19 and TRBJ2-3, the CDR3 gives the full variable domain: DGGITQSPKYLFRKEGQNVTLSCEQNLNHDAMYWYRQDPGQGLRLIYYSQIVNDFQKGDIAEGYSVSREKKESFPLTVTSAQKNPTAFYLCASSSDVADTQYFGPGTRLTVL.

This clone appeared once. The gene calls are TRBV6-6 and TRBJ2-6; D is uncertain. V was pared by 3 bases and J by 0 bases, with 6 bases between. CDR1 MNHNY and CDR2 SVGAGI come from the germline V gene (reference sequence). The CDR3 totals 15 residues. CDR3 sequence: CASSYASSGANVLTF. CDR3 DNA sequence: TGTGCCAGCAGTTATGCCAGCTCTGGGGCCAACGTCCTGACTTTC.

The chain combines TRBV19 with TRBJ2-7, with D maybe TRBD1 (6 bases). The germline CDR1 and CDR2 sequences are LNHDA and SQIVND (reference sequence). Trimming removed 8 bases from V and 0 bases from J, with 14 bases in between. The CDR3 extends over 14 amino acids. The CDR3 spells CASRNRALSYEQYF. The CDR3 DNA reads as TGTGCCAGTCGTAACAGGGCCCTCTCCTACGAGCAGTACTTC. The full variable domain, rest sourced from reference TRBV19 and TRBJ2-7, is DGGITQSPKYLFRKEGQNVTLSCEQNLNHDAMYWYRQDPGQGLRLIYYSQIVNDFQKGDIAEGYSVSREKKESFPLTVTSAQKNPTAFYLCASRNRALSYEQYFGPGTRLTVT.

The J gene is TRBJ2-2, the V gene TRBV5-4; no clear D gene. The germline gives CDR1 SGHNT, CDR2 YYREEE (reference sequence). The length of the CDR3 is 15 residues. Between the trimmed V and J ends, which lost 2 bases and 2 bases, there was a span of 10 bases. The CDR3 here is CASSLATTNTGELFF. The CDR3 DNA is TGTGCCAGCAGCTTAGCGACAACCAACACCGGGGAGCTGTTTTTT. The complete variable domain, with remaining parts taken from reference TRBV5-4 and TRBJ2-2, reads ETGVTQSPTHLIKTRGQQVTLRCSSQSGHNTVSWYQQALGQGPQFIFQYYREEENGRGNFPPRFSGLQFPNYSSELNVNALELDDSALYLCASSLATTNTGELFFGEGSRLTVL.

CDR3 protein: CASRLPVNAGNTIYF. CDR3 nucleotide sequence: TGTGCCAGCAGACTCCCGGTCAACGCGGGAAACACCATATATTTT. The genes are TRBV28 and TRBJ1-3; D unclear. The CDR3 is 15 residues long. V lost 6 bases, J lost 4 bases, and 16 bases lay in between. CDR1 is MDHEN, CDR2 SYDVKM, per germline.

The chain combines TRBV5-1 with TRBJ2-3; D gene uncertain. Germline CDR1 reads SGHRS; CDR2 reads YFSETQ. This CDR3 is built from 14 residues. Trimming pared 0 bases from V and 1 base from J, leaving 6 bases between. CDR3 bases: TGCGCCAGCAGCTTGGACGTAGGCACAGATACGCAGTATTTT. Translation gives CASSLDVGTDTQYF.

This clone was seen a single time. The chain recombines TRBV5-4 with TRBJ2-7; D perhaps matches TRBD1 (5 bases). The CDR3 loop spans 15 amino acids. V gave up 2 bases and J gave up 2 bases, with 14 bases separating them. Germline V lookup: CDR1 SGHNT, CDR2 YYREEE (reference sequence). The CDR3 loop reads CASSFGQVGAYEQYF. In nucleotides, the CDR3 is TGTGCCAGCAGCTTCGGACAAGTCGGCGCCTACGAGCAGTACTTC.

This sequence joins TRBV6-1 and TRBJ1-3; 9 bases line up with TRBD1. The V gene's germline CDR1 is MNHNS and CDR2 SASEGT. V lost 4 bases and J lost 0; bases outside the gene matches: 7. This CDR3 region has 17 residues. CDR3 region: CASSGRDRELSGNTIYF. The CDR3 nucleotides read TGTGCCAGCAGTGGCCGGGACAGGGAGCTCTCTGGAAACACCATATATTTT.

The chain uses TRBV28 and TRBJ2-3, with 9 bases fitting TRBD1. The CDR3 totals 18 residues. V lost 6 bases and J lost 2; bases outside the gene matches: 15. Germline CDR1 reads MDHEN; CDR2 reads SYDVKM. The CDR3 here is CASSTGTGWRPSTDTQYF. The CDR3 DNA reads TGTGCCAGCAGCACCGGGACAGGGTGGCGACCGTCCACAGATACGCAGTATTTT. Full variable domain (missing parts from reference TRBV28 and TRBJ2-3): DVKVTQSSRYLVKRTGEKVFLECVQDMDHENMFWYRQDPGLGLRLIYFSYDVKMKEKGDIPEGYSVSREKKERFSLILESASTNQTSMYLCASSTGTGWRPSTDTQYFGPGTRLTVL.

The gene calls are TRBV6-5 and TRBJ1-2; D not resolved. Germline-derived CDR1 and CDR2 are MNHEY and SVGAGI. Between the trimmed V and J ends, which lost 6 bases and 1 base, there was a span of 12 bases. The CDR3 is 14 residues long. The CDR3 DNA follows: TGTGCCAGCAGCCATCTGGGAGATAACTATGGCTACACCTTC. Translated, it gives CASSHLGDNYGYTF.

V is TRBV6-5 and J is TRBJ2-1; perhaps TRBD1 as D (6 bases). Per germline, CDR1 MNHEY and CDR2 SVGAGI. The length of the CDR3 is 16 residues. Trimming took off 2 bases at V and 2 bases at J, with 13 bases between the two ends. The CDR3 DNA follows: TGTGCCAGCAGTTACCTAGGCAGGGGCCCCTACAATGAGCAGTTCTTC. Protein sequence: CASSYLGRGPYNEQFF.

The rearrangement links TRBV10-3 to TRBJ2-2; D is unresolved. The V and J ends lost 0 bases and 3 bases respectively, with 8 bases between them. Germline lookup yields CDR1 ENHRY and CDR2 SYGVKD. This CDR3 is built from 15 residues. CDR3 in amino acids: CAISESGADTGELFF. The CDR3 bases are TGTGCCATCAGTGAGTCGGGTGCAGACACCGGGGAGCTGTTTTTT.

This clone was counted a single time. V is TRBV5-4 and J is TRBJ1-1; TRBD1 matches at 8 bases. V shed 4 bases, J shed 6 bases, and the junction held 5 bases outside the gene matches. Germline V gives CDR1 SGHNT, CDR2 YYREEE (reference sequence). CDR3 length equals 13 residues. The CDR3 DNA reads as TGTGCCAGCAGCGCCGACAGGGGCGCTGAAGCTTTCTTT. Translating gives CASSADRGAEAFF.

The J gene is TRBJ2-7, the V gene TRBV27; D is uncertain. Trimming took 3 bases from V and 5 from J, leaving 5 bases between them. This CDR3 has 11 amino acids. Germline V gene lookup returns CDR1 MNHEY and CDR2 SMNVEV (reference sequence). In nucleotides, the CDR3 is TGTGCCAGCAGTTTTCGGGACGAGCAGTACTTC. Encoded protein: CASSFRDEQYF.

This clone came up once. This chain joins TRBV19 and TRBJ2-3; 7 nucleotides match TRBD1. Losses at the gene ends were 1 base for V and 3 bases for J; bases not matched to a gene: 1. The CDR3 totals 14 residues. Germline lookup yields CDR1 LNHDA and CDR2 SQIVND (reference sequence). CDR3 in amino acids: CASSIAGGTDTQYF. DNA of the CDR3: TGTGCCAGTAGTATAGCAGGGGGTACAGATACGCAGTATTTT.